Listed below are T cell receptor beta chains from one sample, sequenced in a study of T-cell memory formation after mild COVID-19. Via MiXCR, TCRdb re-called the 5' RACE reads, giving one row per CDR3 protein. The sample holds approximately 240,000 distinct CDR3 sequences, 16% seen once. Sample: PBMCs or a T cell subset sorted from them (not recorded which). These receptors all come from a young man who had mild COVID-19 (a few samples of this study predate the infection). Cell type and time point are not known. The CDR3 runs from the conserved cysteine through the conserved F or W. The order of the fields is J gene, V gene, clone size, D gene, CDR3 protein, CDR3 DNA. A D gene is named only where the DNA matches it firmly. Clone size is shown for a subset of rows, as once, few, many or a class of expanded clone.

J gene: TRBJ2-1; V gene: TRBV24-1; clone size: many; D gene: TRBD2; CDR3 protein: CATSDSASGNNEQFF; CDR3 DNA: TGTGCCACCAGTGATTCGGCTAGCGGGAACAATGAGCAGTTCTTC
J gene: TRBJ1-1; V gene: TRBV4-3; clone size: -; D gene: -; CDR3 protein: CASSQVGASLEAFF; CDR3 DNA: TGCGCCAGCAGCCAAGTTGGGGCGAGCCTTGAAGCTTTCTTT
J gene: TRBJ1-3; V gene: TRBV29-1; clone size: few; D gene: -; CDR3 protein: CSVEKGAGNTIYF; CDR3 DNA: TGCAGCGTTGAGAAGGGGGCTGGAAACACCATATATTTT
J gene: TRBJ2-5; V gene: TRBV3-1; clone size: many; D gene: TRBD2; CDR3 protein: CASSRGHSGAGETQYF; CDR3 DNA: TGTGCCAGCAGCCGAGGACATAGCGGGGCGGGAGAGACCCAGTACTTC
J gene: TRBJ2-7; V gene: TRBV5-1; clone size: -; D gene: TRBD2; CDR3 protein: CASSPPRESYEQYF; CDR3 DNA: TGCGCCAGCAGCCCCCCGCGGGAGTCCTACGAGCAGTACTTC
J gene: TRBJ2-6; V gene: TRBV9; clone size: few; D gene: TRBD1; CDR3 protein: CASSVEGQGHGANVLTF; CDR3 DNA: TGTGCCAGCAGCGTAGAGGGACAGGGCCATGGGGCCAACGTCCTGACTTTC
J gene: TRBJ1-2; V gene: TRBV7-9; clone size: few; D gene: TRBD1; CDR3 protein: CASSRGQSPYGYTF; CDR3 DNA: TGTGCCAGCAGCCGGGGACAGTCCCCTTATGGCTACACCTTC
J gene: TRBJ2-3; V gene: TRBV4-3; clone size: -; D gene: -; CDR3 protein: CASASEGTDTQYF; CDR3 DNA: TGCGCCAGCGCCAGCGAGGGCACAGATACGCAGTATTTT
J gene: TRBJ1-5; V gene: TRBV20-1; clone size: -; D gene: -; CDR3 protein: CSAVRGNSNQPQHF; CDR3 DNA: TGCAGTGCAGTTAGGGGGAATAGCAATCAGCCCCAGCATTTT
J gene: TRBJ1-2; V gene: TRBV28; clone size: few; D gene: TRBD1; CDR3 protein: CASGGGRGRNYGYTF; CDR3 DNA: TGTGCCAGCGGGGGGGGCAGGGGGAGGAACTATGGCTACACCTTC
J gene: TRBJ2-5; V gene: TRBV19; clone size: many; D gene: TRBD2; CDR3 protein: CASSSGLAGQETQYF; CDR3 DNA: TGTGCCAGTAGTAGCGGTCTAGCGGGTCAAGAGACCCAGTACTTC
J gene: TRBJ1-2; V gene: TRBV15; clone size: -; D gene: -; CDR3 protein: CATSRHWTEIYGYTF; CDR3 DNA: TGTGCCACCAGCCGACATTGGACGGAGATTTATGGCTACACCTTC
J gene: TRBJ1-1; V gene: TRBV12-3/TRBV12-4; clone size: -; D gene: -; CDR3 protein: CASTQGPGEAFF; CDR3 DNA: TGTGCCAGCACTCAAGGACCGGGTGAAGCTTTCTTT
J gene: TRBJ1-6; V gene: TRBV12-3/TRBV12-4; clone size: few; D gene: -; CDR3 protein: CASSLQSENSPLHF; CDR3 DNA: TGTGCCAGCAGTTTACAGTCCGAAAATTCACCCCTCCACTTT
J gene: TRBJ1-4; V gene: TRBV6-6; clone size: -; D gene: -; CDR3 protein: CASSYGTGTIGKLFF; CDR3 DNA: TGTGCCAGCAGTTACGGGACCGGGACGATTGGAAAACTGTTTTTT
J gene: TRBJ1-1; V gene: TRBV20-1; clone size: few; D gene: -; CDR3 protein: CSATIRANEAFF; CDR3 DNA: TGCAGTGCTACGATCAGGGCTAATGAAGCTTTCTTT
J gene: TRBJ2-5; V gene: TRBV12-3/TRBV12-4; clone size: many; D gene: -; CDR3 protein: CASSFGLQETQYF; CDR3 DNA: TGTGCCAGCAGTTTTGGACTCCAAGAGACCCAGTACTTC
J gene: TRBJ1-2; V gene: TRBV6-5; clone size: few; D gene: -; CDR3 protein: CASSYRPSEFYGYTF; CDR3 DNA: TGTGCCAGCAGTTACCGTCCGTCGGAATTCTATGGCTACACCTTC
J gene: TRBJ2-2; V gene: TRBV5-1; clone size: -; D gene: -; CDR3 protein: CASSLARPAANTGELFF; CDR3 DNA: TGCGCCAGCAGCTTGGCCAGGCCGGCCGCGAACACCGGGGAGCTGTTTTTT
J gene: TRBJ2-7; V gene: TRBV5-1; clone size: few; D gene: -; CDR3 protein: CASSFNSGVYEQYF; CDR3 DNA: TGCGCCAGCAGCTTTAACTCCGGGGTCTACGAGCAGTACTTC
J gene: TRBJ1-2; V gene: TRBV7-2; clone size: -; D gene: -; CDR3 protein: CASSFLLTPNYGYTF; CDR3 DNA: TGTGCCAGCAGCTTCCTACTCACCCCTAACTATGGCTACACCTTC
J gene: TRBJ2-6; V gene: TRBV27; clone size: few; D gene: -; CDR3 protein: CASSLSRLGGRRSGANVLTF; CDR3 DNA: TGTGCCAGCAGTTTATCAAGGTTAGGGGGGCGCAGGTCTGGGGCCAACGTCCTGACTTTC
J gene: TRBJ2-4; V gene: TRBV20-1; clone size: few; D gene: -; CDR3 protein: CSAHGGILAKNIQYF; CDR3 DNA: TGCAGTGCCCATGGGGGTATACTAGCCAAAAACATTCAGTACTTC
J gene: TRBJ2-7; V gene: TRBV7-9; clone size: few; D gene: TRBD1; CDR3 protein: CASSSSGGDEQYF; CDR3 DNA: TGTGCCAGCAGCTCCTCAGGGGGCGATGAGCAGTACTTC
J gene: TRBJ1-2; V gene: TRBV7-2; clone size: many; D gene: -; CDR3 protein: CASSSITQDRGHGYTF; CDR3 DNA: TGTGCCAGCAGCTCGATAACCCAAGACCGAGGCCATGGCTACACCTTC
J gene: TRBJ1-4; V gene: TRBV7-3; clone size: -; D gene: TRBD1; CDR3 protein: CASSKTGRSNEKLFF; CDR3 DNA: TGTGCCAGCAGCAAGACAGGGAGATCTAATGAAAAACTGTTTTTT
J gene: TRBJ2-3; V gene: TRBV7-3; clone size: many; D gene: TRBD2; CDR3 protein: CASSLSAGDYTQYF; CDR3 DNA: TGTGCCAGCAGCTTAAGCGCGGGGGATTATACGCAGTATTTT
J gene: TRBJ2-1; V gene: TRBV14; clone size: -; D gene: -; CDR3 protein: CASSQVSNEQFF; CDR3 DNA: TGTGCCAGCAGCCAAGTATCCAATGAGCAGTTCTTC
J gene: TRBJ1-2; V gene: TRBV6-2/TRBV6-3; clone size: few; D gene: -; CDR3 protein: CASSPAGNANYGYTF; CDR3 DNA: TGTGCCAGCAGTCCGGCCGGGAATGCTAACTATGGCTACACCTTC
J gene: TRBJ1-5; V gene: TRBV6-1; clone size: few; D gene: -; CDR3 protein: CASSGGVRGSNQPQHF; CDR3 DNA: TGTGCCAGCAGTGGAGGCGTCAGGGGAAGCAATCAGCCCCAGCATTTT
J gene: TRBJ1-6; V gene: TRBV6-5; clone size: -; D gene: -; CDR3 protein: CASSYARTANSPLHF; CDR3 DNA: TGTGCCAGCAGTTACGCCAGGACAGCTAATTCACCCCTCCACTTT
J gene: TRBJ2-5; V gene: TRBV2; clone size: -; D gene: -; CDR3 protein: CASLGGGPGETQYF; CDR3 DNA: TGTGCCAGCCTCGGTGGGGGGCCAGGAGAGACCCAGTACTTC
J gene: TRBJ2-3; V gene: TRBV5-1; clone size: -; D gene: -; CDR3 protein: CASSSATGDTQYF; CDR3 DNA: TGCGCCAGCAGTAGTGCCACAGGAGATACGCAGTATTTT
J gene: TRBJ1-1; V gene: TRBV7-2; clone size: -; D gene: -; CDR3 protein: CASSLYQGNTEAFF; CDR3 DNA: TGTGCCAGCAGCTTATATCAGGGGAACACTGAAGCTTTCTTT